Listed here is a single T cell receptor beta chain. What it binds is unknown. Assay runs were performed at deep level. Repertoires were generated with immunoSEQ multiplex PCR, while TCRdb's copy carries only in-frame clones and drops some. Counted here are millions of clones, about 94% occurring once; the ten biggest clones make up about 1.1%. Per the germline V gene, CDR1 is MNHEY and CDR2 is SMNVEV (reference sequence). V was pared by 5 bases and J by 0 bases, with 13 bases between. The CDR3 spans 15 residues. Naive CD8 cells comprised CD45RO-negative, CCR7-positively selected cells, excluding terminally differentiated effector memory CD45RA+ cells. Donors were healthy HIV-negative adults without recent acute infections or vaccinations. This entry comes from a study of shared clonotypes between healthy human individuals. Study-level findings and limits: Non-shared clonotypes were found to have lower generation probabilities than the clonotypes that were shared by all four of the sorted-subset donors.

Sequenced material: naive CD8+ T cells sorted from blood. V is TRBV27 and J is TRBJ1-1; D remains unclear. The TCR originated in a man in his late teens or twenties in good health. The CDR3 reads CASSPGLYMNTEAFF. The DNA of the CDR3 is TGTGCCAGCAGTCCCGGCCTTTATATGAACACTGAAGCTTTCTTT.